This T cell receptor beta chain was obtained from a study of blood T cells in healthy people across ages. Overall study results and limits: Naive T cell percentage strongly correlated with TCR beta diversity.

Primed by a sample-barcoded 5' primer and a J-beta primer mix, a second PCR proceeded for about 7 to 12 cycles. TCRdb processed the 5' RACE reads anew with MiXCR; each CDR3 protein has one entry. The sample carries approximately 900,000 distinct CDR3 sequences, 25% to 35% recorded once. Staff drew ten milliliters of peripheral blood from each donor. The amount of total RNA extracted per sample was at least 6 micrograms. Notes on this clonotype: Its cognate antigen is unknown.

The V segment lost 4 bases and the J segment 3 bases; nucleotides outside the gene matches: 10. The CDR3 has 18 residues. Another study also made use of these data, one on T cells of mothers and their children. From that paper: Regardless of relatedness, pairs show thymic selection shaping TCR recombination output in a similar manner.

V and J are TRBV12-3 or TRBV12-4 and TRBJ2-3, with 13 bases fitting TRBD2. Sequenced: blood. The sequence derives from a woman between 35 and 50 years old in good health. CDR3: CASSWGRLAGGRTDTQYF. In DNA form, the CDR3 reads TGTGCCAGCAGTTGGGGCAGACTAGCGGGGGGAAGAACAGATACGCAGTATTTT.